Listed below are T cell receptor beta chains from one sample, sequenced in a study of T cells in Graves' hyperthyroidism and ophthalmopathy. TCRdb recomputed calls from the multiplex PCR reads with MiXCR, one row per CDR3 protein. The profile shows some 370,000 distinct CDR3 sequences, roughly 13% of them singletons. Sequencing used blood. Source of these receptors: a man over 45 with Graves' ophthalmopathy. Both conserved end residues are part of each CDR3. A D gene is named only where the DNA matches it firmly. The size entry is marked missing in some rows and otherwise reads once, few, many or a size class.

size: many
V: TRBV6-6
length: 17
D: TRBD1
J: TRBJ1-2
DNA: TGTGCCAGCAGTTACTCGAGGACAGGGGCCTATGACTATGGCTACACCTTC
CDR3: CASSYSRTGAYDYGYTF

size: .
V: TRBV27
length: 13
D: TRBD1
J: TRBJ1-4
DNA: TGTGCCAGCAGGGACAGGGGTCGTGAAAGACTGTTTTTT
CDR3: CASRDRGRERLFF

size: few
V: TRBV20-1
length: 14
D: TRBD2
J: TRBJ2-7
DNA: TGCAGTGCTAGAGATGGTGGGAGGGTAGGCGAGCAGTACTTC
CDR3: CSARDGGRVGEQYF

size: .
V: TRBV27
length: 16
D: .
J: TRBJ1-5
DNA: TGTGCCAGCAGTGCCGTCCTTGTGGGGGCAGGTCAGCCCCAGCATTTT
CDR3: CASSAVLVGAGQPQHF

size: many
V: TRBV10-2
length: 12
D: TRBD2
J: TRBJ2-7
DNA: TGCGCCAGCAGGGGGGGACTAGCTGAGCAGTACTTC
CDR3: CASRGGLAEQYF

size: .
V: TRBV5-1
length: 15
D: .
J: TRBJ2-7
DNA: TGCGCCAGCAGCTTGGTCGGGGGAGTCTCCTACGAGCAGTACTTC
CDR3: CASSLVGGVSYEQYF

size: .
V: TRBV6-2/TRBV6-3
length: 18
D: .
J: TRBJ2-6
DNA: TGTGCCAGCACCCCAGTGGAGGGGCGAAACTCTGGGGCCAACGTCCTGACTTTC
CDR3: CASTPVEGRNSGANVLTF

size: .
V: TRBV27
length: 16
D: .
J: TRBJ2-1
DNA: TGTGCCAGCAGTTTAGATGTAGGGGTCCCCTACAATGAGCAGTTCTTC
CDR3: CASSLDVGVPYNEQFF

size: .
V: TRBV13
length: 15
D: TRBD2
J: TRBJ2-5
DNA: TGTGCCAGCAGCCCCCGACTAGCTTGGGGAGAGACCCAGTACTTC
CDR3: CASSPRLAWGETQYF

size: many
V: TRBV12-3/TRBV12-4
length: 18
D: TRBD2
J: TRBJ2-3
DNA: TGTGCCAGCAGTGACACCCTCGCTAGCGGGACTAGCACAGATACGCAGTATTTT
CDR3: CASSDTLASGTSTDTQYF

size: many
V: TRBV7-9
length: 13
D: .
J: TRBJ1-4
DNA: TGTGCCAGCAGCTTAGACTCTAATGAAAAACTGTTTTTT
CDR3: CASSLDSNEKLFF

size: .
V: TRBV6-1
length: 16
D: .
J: TRBJ2-2
DNA: TGTGCCAGCAGTGCGGGACACAACGCGAACACCGGGGAGCTGTTTTTT
CDR3: CASSAGHNANTGELFF

size: few
V: TRBV20-1
length: 12
D: .
J: TRBJ2-1
DNA: TGCAGTCAAGAAACCCCTGGCAATGAGCAGTTCTTC
CDR3: CSQETPGNEQFF

size: many
V: TRBV6-1
length: 14
D: .
J: TRBJ2-7
DNA: TGTGCCAGTCGACACAGGCGATTTTTCGACGAGCAGTACTTC
CDR3: CASRHRRFFDEQYF

size: many
V: TRBV20-1
length: 13
D: .
J: TRBJ2-5
DNA: TGCAGTGCTAGAGATTGGGGGGACGAGACCCAGTACTTC
CDR3: CSARDWGDETQYF

size: .
V: TRBV29-1
length: 13
D: .
J: TRBJ1-3
DNA: TGCAGCGTTGAAAAGGGTTCTGGAAACACCATATATTTT
CDR3: CSVEKGSGNTIYF

size: .
V: TRBV20-1
length: 14
D: TRBD2
J: TRBJ2-3
DNA: TGCAGTGCTAGAGGTCCGGGAGGGACAGATACGCAGTATTTT
CDR3: CSARGPGGTDTQYF

size: few
V: TRBV29-1
length: 14
D: TRBD1
J: TRBJ1-1
DNA: TGCAGCGTGGAAACTCGACAGGGTTGGACTGAAGCTTTCTTT
CDR3: CSVETRQGWTEAFF

size: .
V: TRBV7-2
length: 15
D: .
J: TRBJ2-1
DNA: TGTGCCAGCAGCCCTATCCGGACAGCCTACAATGAGCAGTTCTTC
CDR3: CASSPIRTAYNEQFF

size: many
V: TRBV7-9
length: 15
D: .
J: TRBJ2-2
DNA: TGTGCCAACCGAGGACGGTCGGGCGACACCGGGGAGCTGTTTTTT
CDR3: CANRGRSGDTGELFF

size: few
V: TRBV7-3
length: 13
D: .
J: TRBJ2-1
DNA: TGTGCCAGCAGCCAGAGCGGTTGGAATGAGCAGTTCTTC
CDR3: CASSQSGWNEQFF

size: many
V: TRBV3-1
length: 16
D: TRBD1
J: TRBJ2-7
DNA: TGTGCCAGCAGCCCCAGGTCGGACAGGGAGGCCTACGAGCAGTACTTC
CDR3: CASSPRSDREAYEQYF

size: .
V: TRBV12-3/TRBV12-4
length: 13
D: .
J: TRBJ1-1
DNA: TGTGCCAGCAGACAACAGGGTTTTACTGAAGCTTTCTTT
CDR3: CASRQQGFTEAFF

size: many
V: TRBV10-2
length: 15
D: .
J: TRBJ1-5
DNA: TGCGCCAGCAGTGTGGGCCAGACGAAAAATCAGCCCCAGCATTTT
CDR3: CASSVGQTKNQPQHF

size: .
V: TRBV20-1
length: 17
D: .
J: TRBJ2-1
DNA: TGCAGTGCTCCATCTCCACAAGGGGCGGGTCTGCACAATGAGCAGTTCTTC
CDR3: CSAPSPQGAGLHNEQFF

size: once
V: TRBV28
length: 15
D: .
J: TRBJ1-5
DNA: TGTGCCAGCAGTTTATCGACAGTTAGCAATCAGCCCCAGCATTTT
CDR3: CASSLSTVSNQPQHF

size: many
V: TRBV30
length: 16
D: .
J: TRBJ1-5
DNA: TGTGCCTGGAGATTGGGCAGCAGCAATAGCAATCAGCCCCAGCATTTT
CDR3: CAWRLGSSNSNQPQHF

size: .
V: TRBV15
length: 15
D: .
J: TRBJ1-4
DNA: TGTGCCACCAGTTTACCCGAGGCCTCGGAAGAAAAACTGTTTTTT
CDR3: CATSLPEASEEKLFF

size: many
V: TRBV20-1
length: 14
D: .
J: TRBJ2-7
DNA: TGCAGTGCCCACGAGGCAGGGACCTTCTACGAGCAGTACTTC
CDR3: CSAHEAGTFYEQYF

size: many
V: TRBV6-5
length: 13
D: .
J: TRBJ2-7
DNA: TGTGCCAGCAGTTCCCGAGGGTCCTACGAGCAGTACTTC
CDR3: CASSSRGSYEQYF

size: many
V: TRBV28
length: 15
D: TRBD2
J: TRBJ2-5
DNA: TGTGCCAGCAGCTCGGGACTAGCGGGAGTGGAGACCCAGTACTTC
CDR3: CASSSGLAGVETQYF

size: few
V: TRBV5-1
length: 15
D: .
J: TRBJ2-1
DNA: TGCGCCAGCAGCTTGGAGGGAGCGGACTACAATGAGCAGTTCTTC
CDR3: CASSLEGADYNEQFF

size: many
V: TRBV5-1
length: 14
D: .
J: TRBJ2-7
DNA: TGCGCCAGCAGCTCCCTACAGGGTACGGGCGAGCAGTACTTC
CDR3: CASSSLQGTGEQYF

size: many
V: TRBV5-1
length: 13
D: .
J: TRBJ2-7
DNA: TGCGCCAGCGTAGAAGGGGACGGGGACGAGCAGTACTTC
CDR3: CASVEGDGDEQYF

size: few
V: TRBV9
length: 12
D: .
J: TRBJ2-3
DNA: TGTGCCAGCAGCGTAGTAGATAATACGCAGTATTTT
CDR3: CASSVVDNTQYF

size: many
V: TRBV5-1
length: 14
D: TRBD1
J: TRBJ1-1
DNA: TGCGCCAGCAGCTTGGATGCAGGGGGCAATGAAGCTTTCTTT
CDR3: CASSLDAGGNEAFF

size: few
V: TRBV29-1
length: 11
D: .
J: TRBJ2-5
DNA: TGCAGCGTAGCCTATCTCGAGACCCAGTACTTC
CDR3: CSVAYLETQYF

size: .
V: TRBV6-5
length: 11
D: .
J: TRBJ2-1
DNA: TGTGCCAGCAGTTATCGGAATGAGCAGTTCTTC
CDR3: CASSYRNEQFF

size: many
V: TRBV4-1
length: 13
D: TRBD1
J: TRBJ2-5
DNA: TGCGCCAGCAGCCCAGGACAGGGAGAGACCCAGTACTTC
CDR3: CASSPGQGETQYF

size: .
V: TRBV15
length: 14
D: .
J: TRBJ1-3
DNA: TGTGCCACCAGCAGAGATACTTCCGGGGACACCATATATTTT
CDR3: CATSRDTSGDTIYF

size: many
V: TRBV6-1
length: 18
D: TRBD2
J: TRBJ2-2
DNA: TGTGCCAGCAGTGCCCTGGTAGCGGGAGGGCCGGTCACCGGGGAGCTGTTTTTT
CDR3: CASSALVAGGPVTGELFF

size: .
V: TRBV12-3/TRBV12-4
length: 12
D: .
J: TRBJ2-7
DNA: TGTGCCAGCAACCTTGGGGGTGTCGAGCAGTACTTC
CDR3: CASNLGGVEQYF

size: many
V: TRBV7-9
length: 16
D: TRBD2
J: TRBJ2-1
DNA: TGTGCCAGCAGCTCGCCCGGGACTAGCGGGAGCGGTGAGCAGTTCTTC
CDR3: CASSSPGTSGSGEQFF

size: many
V: TRBV28
length: 19
D: .
J: TRBJ2-7
DNA: TGTGCCAGCAGCACGACCTGGACAGGTAATAGCGGGACCTCCTACGAGCAGTACTTC
CDR3: CASSTTWTGNSGTSYEQYF

size: many
V: TRBV30
length: 12
D: .
J: TRBJ2-1
DNA: TGTGCCTGGAGTTTTTGGGGAAATGAGCAGTTCTTC
CDR3: CAWSFWGNEQFF

size: .
V: TRBV12-3/TRBV12-4
length: 13
D: TRBD1
J: TRBJ1-2
DNA: TGTGCCAGCAGGGTGACAGGGGGCGGAGGCTACACCTTC
CDR3: CASRVTGGGGYTF

size: many
V: TRBV30
length: 13
D: .
J: TRBJ1-2
DNA: TGTGCCTTGCCTGCACAGGGCAACGGTGGCTACACCTTC
CDR3: CALPAQGNGGYTF

size: many
V: TRBV11-3
length: 22
D: .
J: TRBJ2-2
DNA: TGTGCCAGCAGCAACACCCCCCGGGACAGAGACAGGGGTGTCGGGAGGTCCGGGGAGCTGTTTTTT
CDR3: CASSNTPRDRDRGVGRSGELFF

size: many
V: TRBV9
length: 12
D: .
J: TRBJ1-2
DNA: TGTGCCAGCAGCGTTGATGGGGATGGCTACACCTTC
CDR3: CASSVDGDGYTF

size: many
V: TRBV20-1
length: 13
D: TRBD2
J: TRBJ2-1
DNA: TGCAGTGCTAGAGAGTTAGCGGGAGGGCCGAAGTTCTTC
CDR3: CSARELAGGPKFF

size: many
V: TRBV2
length: 13
D: .
J: TRBJ2-4
DNA: TGTGCCAGCAGCCGTCCTCCCAAAAACATTCAGTACTTC
CDR3: CASSRPPKNIQYF